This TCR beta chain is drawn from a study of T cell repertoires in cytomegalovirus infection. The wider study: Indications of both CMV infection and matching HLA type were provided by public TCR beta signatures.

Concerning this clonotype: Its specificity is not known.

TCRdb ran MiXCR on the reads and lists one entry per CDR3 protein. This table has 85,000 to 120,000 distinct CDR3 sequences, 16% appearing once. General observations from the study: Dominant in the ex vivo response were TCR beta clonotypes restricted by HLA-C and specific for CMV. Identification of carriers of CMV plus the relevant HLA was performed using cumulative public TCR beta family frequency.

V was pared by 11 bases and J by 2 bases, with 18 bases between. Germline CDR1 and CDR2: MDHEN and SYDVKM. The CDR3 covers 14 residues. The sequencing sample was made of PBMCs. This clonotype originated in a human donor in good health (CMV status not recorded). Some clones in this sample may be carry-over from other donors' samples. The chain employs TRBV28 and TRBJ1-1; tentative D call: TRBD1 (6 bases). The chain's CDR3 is CASNGGALNTEAFF. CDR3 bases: TGTGCCTCCAACGGGGGGGCGCTTAACACTGAAGCTTTCTTT.